At least ten counts were recorded for the clone carrying this T cell receptor beta chain. Its antigen is currently unknown. Trimming removed 4 bases from V and 5 bases from J; junction bases left unmatched: 9. The CDR3 contains 15 residues. Germline V gene data show CDR1 as MNHEY and CDR2 as SVGEGT. Template material for amplifying TCR beta CDR3 regions consisted of RNA transcripts. TCR CDR3 underwent first-round RT-PCR with the HTBI primer set. TCRdb reprocessed the multiplex PCR reads with MiXCR, giving one entry per CDR3 protein. The sample shows about 610,000 distinct CDR3 sequences, approximately 14% of them seen only once. This sample was included in a study of T cells in Graves' hyperthyroidism and ophthalmopathy. Whole-study results and caveats: Most thyroid clonotypes that were expanded above 0.001 also turned up in blood. Ophthalmopathy onset followed model prediction by a median approximately six months. Ophthalmopathy cases were set apart from stable hyperthyroidism by a 13 V-J model.

PBMCs were sourced from more than 7.5 ml fresh peripheral blood. Sample: blood. This receptor was obtained from a woman aged 35 to 49 with Graves' ophthalmopathy. The chain combines TRBV6-2 or TRBV6-3 with TRBJ1-2; 8 nucleotides align to TRBD1. The CDR3 loop is CASSSYGQGRYGYTF. The CDR3 DNA reads TGTGCCAGCAGTTCCTACGGACAGGGACGTTATGGCTACACCTTC.